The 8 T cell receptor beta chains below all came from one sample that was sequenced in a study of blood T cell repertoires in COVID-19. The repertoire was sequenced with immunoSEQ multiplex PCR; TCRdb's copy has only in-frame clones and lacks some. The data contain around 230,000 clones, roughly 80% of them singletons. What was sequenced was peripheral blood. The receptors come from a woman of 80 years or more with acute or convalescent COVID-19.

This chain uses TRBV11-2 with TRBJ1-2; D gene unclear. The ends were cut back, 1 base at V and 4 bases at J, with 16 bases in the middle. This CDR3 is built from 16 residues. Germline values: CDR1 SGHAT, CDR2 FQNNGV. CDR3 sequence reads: CASSLAGDKGSYGYTF. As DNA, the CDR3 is TGTGCCAGCAGCTTAGCGGGAGACAAAGGGAGCTATGGCTACACCTTC.

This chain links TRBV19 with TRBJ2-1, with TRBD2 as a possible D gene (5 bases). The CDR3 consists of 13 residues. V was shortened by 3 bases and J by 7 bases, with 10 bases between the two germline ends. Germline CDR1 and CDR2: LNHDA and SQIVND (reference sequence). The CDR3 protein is CASSMPGFNEQFF. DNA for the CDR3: TGTGCCAGTAGTATGCCGGGGTTTAATGAGCAGTTCTTC.

The CDR3 region has the DNA TGTGCCAGCAGTTCCCCCCCGGACAGGGACCAAGAGACCCAGTACTTC. The encoded protein is CASSSPPDRDQETQYF. The V and J genes are TRBV6-9 and TRBJ2-5; 8 bases are shared with TRBD1. Germline CDR1 and CDR2: MNHGY and SVAAGI. The CDR3 sequence is 16 residues long. Unmatched junction bases numbered 7, after V lost 4 bases and J lost 0 bases.

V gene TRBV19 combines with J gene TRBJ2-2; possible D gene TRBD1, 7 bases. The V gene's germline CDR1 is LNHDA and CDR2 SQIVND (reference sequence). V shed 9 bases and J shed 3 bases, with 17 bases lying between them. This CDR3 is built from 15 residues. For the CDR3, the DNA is TGTGCCAGCTTACTCAGGGGGGAGGACACCGGGGAGCTGTTTTTT. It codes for CASLLRGEDTGELFF.

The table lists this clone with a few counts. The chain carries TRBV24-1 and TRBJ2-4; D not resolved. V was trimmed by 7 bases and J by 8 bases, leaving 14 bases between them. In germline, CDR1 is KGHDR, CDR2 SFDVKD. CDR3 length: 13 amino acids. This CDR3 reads CATSPPGQDIQYF. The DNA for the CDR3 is TGTGCCACCAGCCCCCCCGGTCAGGACATTCAGTACTTC.

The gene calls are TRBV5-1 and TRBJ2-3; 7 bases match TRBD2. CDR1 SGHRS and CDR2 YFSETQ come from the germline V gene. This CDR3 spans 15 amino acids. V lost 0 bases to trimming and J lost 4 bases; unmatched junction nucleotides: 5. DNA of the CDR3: TGCGCCAGCAGCTTGGTCGGGGGAGGGCCAGATACGCAGTATTTT. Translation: CASSLVGGGPDTQYF.

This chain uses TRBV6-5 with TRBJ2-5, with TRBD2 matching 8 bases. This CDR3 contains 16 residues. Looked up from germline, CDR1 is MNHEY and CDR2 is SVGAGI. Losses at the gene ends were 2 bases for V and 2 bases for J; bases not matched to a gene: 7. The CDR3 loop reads CASSYPIAGTQETQYF. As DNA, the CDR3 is TGTGCCAGCAGTTACCCGATAGCGGGGACACAAGAGACCCAGTACTTC.

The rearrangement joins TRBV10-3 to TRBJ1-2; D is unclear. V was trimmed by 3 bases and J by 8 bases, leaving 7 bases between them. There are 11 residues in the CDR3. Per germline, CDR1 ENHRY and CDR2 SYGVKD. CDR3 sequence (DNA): TGTGCCATCAGTGATCGGGAGGGCTACACCTTC. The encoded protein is CAISDREGYTF.